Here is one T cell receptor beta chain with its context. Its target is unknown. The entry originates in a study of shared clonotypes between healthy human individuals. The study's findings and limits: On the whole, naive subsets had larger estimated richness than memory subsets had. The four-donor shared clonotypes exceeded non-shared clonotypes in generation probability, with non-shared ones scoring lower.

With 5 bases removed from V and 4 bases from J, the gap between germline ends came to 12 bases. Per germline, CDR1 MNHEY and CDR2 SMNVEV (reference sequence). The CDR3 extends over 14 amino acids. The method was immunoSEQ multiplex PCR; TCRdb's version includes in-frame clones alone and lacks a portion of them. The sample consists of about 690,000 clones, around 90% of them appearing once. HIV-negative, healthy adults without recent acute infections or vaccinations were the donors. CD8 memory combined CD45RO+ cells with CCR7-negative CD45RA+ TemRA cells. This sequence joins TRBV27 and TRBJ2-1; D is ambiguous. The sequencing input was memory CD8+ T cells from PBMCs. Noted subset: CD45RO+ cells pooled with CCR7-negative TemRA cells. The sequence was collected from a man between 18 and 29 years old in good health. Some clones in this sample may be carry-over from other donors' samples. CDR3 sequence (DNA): TGTGCCAGCAGTCCGATCACGGGTTACAATGAGCAGTTCTTC. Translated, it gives CASSPITGYNEQFF.